This T cell receptor beta chain was profiled in a study of blood T cell repertoires in COVID-19 (dated by TCRdb to the early 2020s). Looking at the study overall: The collaborator samples originated in the United States, Italy and Spain and spanned the acute and convalescent phases of COVID-19. The prospective study material was composed of cDNA or gDNA derived from T cells, B-cell-depleted T cells, or PBMCs. Subjects who had been exposed to COVID-19, were actively infected with it, or had recovered from it provided the deeply sampled blood TCRbeta repertoires that made up the dataset. The repertoires were released in a freely available public database intended as a resource for research on the immune response to SARS-CoV-2. Samples were obtained from the ongoing ImmuneRACE study (first 160 participants) and from about 1,300 subjects provided by 6 global collaborators. A de-identified subject ID, COVID-19 status, age in years and sex were almost always included in the sample metadata. Where available, HLA class I and class II types were taken from metadata supplied by the sample provider and were not determined by assay-based typing. The paper as a whole reports these results and caveats: Clinical and demographic metadata were provided uncurated, with the amount varying by source and participant.

The germline V gene gives CDR1 as SGHVS and CDR2 as FQNEAQ. V has 5 bases trimmed and J has 2 bases trimmed; junction bases matching no gene number 12. Including cysteine and phenylalanine, the CDR3 has 16 amino acids. Only the CDR3 part of the read is kept: 48 bases, read in frame from the first base. TCRbeta CDR3 regions were amplified from genomic DNA by means of the immunoSEQ Assay, a bias-controlled multiplex PCR. The authors' analysis ran thus. The number of nucleated cells in each sample was estimated from the amplification of reference gene primers within the assay. To quantify the absolute abundance of each unique TCRbeta CDR3 rearrangement, sequence reads were collapsed and filtered. For each sample, productive Simpson clonality was calculated as the square root of Simpson's diversity index over productive rearrangements. TCRdb mirrors the immuneACCESS table, restricted to in-frame sequences. Some clones are absent from its copies; in checked studies, under half trace to an unresolved V gene, and the reason for the others is unknown. V and J calls and clone size are those listed in that table; D and trimming were worked out from the DNA. The sample table lists around 250,000 clones, roughly 84% of them with a count of one. The ten largest clonotypes hold under 8% of the sample.

Participants in the prospective study were aged about 18 to 90 years, lived in 20 to 25 United States geographic areas, and enrolled through a virtual design. In the prospective study, cohorts were assigned on the basis of participant-reported clinical history obtained from a screening survey and a study questionnaire. A participant counted as exposed if, within 2 weeks of entering the study, that participant had been in contact with someone who had a PCR-confirmed or clinician-diagnosed COVID-19 case. Mobile phlebotomists in the prospective study collected whole blood, serum and a nasopharyngeal or oropharyngeal swab from every participant. Additional blood draws and questionnaires over an approximately two-month period could optionally be provided by prospective study participants. Before DNA extraction, prospective study blood samples were shipped either frozen or at room temperature. The table lists this clone with a count of one. Its antigen is not yet known. One base away there is no much larger clone; base qualities are not given.

The origin of this receptor is a woman in her 50s who had been exposed to COVID-19. The chain links TRBV7-8 with TRBJ2-7, and TRBD1 matches 7 of the central bases. The sample was PBMCs or T cells enriched from blood (not recorded which). The CDR3 reads CASSRLTGAKAYEQYF. DNA sequence: TGTGCCAGCAGCCGCCTCACAGGGGCCAAGGCCTACGAGCAGTACTTC.